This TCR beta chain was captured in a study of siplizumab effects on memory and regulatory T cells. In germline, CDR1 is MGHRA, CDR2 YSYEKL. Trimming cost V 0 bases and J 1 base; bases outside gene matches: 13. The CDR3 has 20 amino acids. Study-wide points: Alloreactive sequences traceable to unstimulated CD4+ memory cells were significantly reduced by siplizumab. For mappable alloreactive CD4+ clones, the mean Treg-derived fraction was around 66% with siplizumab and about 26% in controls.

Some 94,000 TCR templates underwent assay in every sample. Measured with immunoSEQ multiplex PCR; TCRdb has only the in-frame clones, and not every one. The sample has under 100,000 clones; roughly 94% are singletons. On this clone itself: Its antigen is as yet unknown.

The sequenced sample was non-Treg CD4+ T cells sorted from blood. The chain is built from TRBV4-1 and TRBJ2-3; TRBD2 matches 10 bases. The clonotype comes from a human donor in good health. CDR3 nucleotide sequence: TGCGCCAGCAGCCAAGAAGGGCTAGCGGGAGAGTTATGGGGCACAGATACGCAGTATTTT. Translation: CASSQEGLAGELWGTDTQYF.